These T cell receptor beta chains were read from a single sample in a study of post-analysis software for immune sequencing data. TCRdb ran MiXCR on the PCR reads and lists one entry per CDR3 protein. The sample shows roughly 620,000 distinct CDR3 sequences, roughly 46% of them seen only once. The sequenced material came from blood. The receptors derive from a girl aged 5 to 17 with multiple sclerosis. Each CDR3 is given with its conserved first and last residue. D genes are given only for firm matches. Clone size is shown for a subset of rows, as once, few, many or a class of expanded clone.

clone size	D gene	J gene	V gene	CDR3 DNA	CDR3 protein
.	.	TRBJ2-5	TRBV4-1	TGCGCCAGCAGCCAGGGACGGTTCCAAGAGACCCAGTACTTC	CASSQGRFQETQYF
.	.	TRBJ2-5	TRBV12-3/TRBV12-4	TGTGCCAGCACTACGACCCTTAAGGAGACCCAGTACTTC	CASTTTLKETQYF
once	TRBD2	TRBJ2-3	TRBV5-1	TGCGCCAGCAGCTTTAATAGCGGGAGGCGCACAGATACGCAGTATTTT	CASSFNSGRRTDTQYF
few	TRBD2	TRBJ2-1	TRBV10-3	TGTGCCATCAGTACTAGCGGGGGGGCAGGGTCGAATGAGCAGTTCTTC	CAISTSGGAGSNEQFF
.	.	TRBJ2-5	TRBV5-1	TGCGCCAGCAGCTCGTTGGAAGCACGGGAGACCCAGTACTTC	CASSSLEARETQYF
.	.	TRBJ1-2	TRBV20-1	TGCAGTGCTAGAGGTTTAACGGGTCTCTATGGCTACACCTTC	CSARGLTGLYGYTF
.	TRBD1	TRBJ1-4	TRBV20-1	TGCAGTGCAAGACAGGGAGGACGAGAAAAACTGTTTTTT	CSARQGGREKLFF
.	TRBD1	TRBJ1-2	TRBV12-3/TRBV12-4	TGTGCCAGCAGCTCCCCGACCCTGACAGGGGCCTATGGCTACACCTTC	CASSSPTLTGAYGYTF
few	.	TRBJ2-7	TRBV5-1	TGCGCCAGCAGCCCCCTTCCGAGGGGATCTTACGAGCAGTACTTC	CASSPLPRGSYEQYF
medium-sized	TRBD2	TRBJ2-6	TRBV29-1	TGCAGCGTCGATAGCGGGAGAGGGGCCAACGTCCTGACTTTC	CSVDSGRGANVLTF
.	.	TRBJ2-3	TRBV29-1	TGCAGCGTTGGGGATGGGGCAGATACGCAGTATTTT	CSVGDGADTQYF
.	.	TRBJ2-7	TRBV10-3	TGTGCCATCAGTGATACAGCACGATCCGCCTACGAGCAGTACTTC	CAISDTARSAYEQYF
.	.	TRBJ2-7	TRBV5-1	TGCGCCAGCAGCTTGTTTTCTGACAGGAAGCTAAACGAGCAGTACTTC	CASSLFSDRKLNEQYF
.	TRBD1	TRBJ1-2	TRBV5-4	TGTGCCAGCAGCTTGGGACAGGGCGAGCGGGGCTACACCTTC	CASSLGQGERGYTF
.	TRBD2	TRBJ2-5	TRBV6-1	TGTGCCAGCAGTTCAGGGACTAGCGCCTCTGAGCAGTACTTC	CASSSGTSASEQYF
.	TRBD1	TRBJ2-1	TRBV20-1	TGCAGTGCCGTGGGGCAGGGGGATCTCGGCGAGCAGTTCTTC	CSAVGQGDLGEQFF
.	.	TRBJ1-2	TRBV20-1	TGCAGTGCTTTACGGACGGATAACTATGGCTACACCTTC	CSALRTDNYGYTF
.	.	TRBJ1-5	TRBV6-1	TGTGCCAGCGCCGGACAGATTAGCAATCAGCCCCAGCATTTT	CASAGQISNQPQHF
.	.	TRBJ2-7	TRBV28	TGTGCCAACCGGAGCGGCTACGAGCAGTACTTC	CANRSGYEQYF
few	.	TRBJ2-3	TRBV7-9	TGTGCCAGCAGCCCAACCCTTGACGCGTATGGAAAAAACACAGATACGCAGTATTTT	CASSPTLDAYGKNTDTQYF
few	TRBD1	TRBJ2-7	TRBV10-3	TGTGCCATCAGTGACCCCGGGGACAGGGCTCTTCACGAGCAGTACTTC	CAISDPGDRALHEQYF
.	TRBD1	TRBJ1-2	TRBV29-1	TGCAGCGTTGAAGATCTTGAAGGACAGGGTAATGGCTACACCTTC	CSVEDLEGQGNGYTF
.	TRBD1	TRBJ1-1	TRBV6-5	TGTGCCAGCAGTTGCGCTACAGGGGGCAAGGTTGAAGCTTTCTTT	CASSCATGGKVEAFF
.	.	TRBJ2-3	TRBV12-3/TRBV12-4	TGTGCCAGCAGTAGCGCAGATGCGCAGTATTTT	CASSSADAQYF
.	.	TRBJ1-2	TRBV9	TGTGCCAGCAGCGTAGCAGGGGCTACCTATGGCTACACCTTC	CASSVAGATYGYTF
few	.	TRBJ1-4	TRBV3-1	TGTGCCAGCAGCCGCACAACTAATGAAAAACTGTTTTTT	CASSRTTNEKLFF
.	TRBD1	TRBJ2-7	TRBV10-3	TGTGCCATCAGCGGACAGGGCGTCGCCTACGAGCAGTACTTC	CAISGQGVAYEQYF
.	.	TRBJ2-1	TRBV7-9	TGTGCCAGCAGCTTATACGAGTTTGGTGAGCAGTTCTTC	CASSLYEFGEQFF
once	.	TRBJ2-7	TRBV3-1	TGTGCCAGCAGCCCTCCCTCTAGACACGAGCAGTACTTC	CASSPPSRHEQYF
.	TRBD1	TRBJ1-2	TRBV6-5	TGTGCCAGCAGACCGGGACAGATGGTCTATGGCTACACCTTC	CASRPGQMVYGYTF
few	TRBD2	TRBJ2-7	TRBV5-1	TGCGCCAGCAGCCTTGCCCGACTAGCGGGAATAGACGAGCAGTACTTC	CASSLARLAGIDEQYF
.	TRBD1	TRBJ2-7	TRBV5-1	TGCGCCAGCAGCTTGCCCTACGGGACAGGTCCAACCTACGAGCAGTACTTC	CASSLPYGTGPTYEQYF
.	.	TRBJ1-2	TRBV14	TGTGCCAGCAGCGGGCGTAAGGGTAACTATGGCTACACCTTC	CASSGRKGNYGYTF
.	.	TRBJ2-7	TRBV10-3	TGTGCCATCAGGCCTGCCGGGACTCACTACGAGCAGTACTTC	CAIRPAGTHYEQYF
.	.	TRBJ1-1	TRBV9	TGTGCCAGCAGCCCAAACCCAGCCTCCTTACGAGCTTTCTTT	CASSPNPASLRAFF
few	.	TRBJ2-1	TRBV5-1	TGCGCCAGCAGTTGGAGTGGGGATGAGCAGTTCTTC	CASSWSGDEQFF
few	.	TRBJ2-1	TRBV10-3	TGTGCCATCAGTGAGTCGACCAGTAATGAGCAGTTCTTC	CAISESTSNEQFF
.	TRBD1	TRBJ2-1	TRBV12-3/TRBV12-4	TGTGCCAGCAGTTTCTCTCCGGGACAGTCCCTACTCAATGAGCAGTTCTTC	CASSFSPGQSLLNEQFF
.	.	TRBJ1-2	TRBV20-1	TGCAGTGCACTGGACGGGACGAGCTACACCTTC	CSALDGTSYTF
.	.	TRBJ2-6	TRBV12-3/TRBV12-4	TGTGCCAGCAGCCCCCGGGACCCTGGGGCCAACGTCCTGACTTTC	CASSPRDPGANVLTF
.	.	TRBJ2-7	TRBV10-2	TGCGCCAGCGGTAACCGAGACGGGCAGTACTTC	CASGNRDGQYF
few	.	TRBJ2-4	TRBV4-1	TGCGCCAGCTCCAACGGGGCTGGGATAAGGGGGAACATTCAGTACTTC	CASSNGAGIRGNIQYF
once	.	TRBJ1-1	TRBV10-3	TGTGCCATCAGTGACCGCCCCACTGAAGCTTTCTTT	CAISDRPTEAFF
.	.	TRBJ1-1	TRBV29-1	TGCAGCGGTGCCCTAGGGCCACAGGGACACACTGAAGCTTTCTTT	CSGALGPQGHTEAFF
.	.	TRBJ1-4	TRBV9	TGTGCCAGCAGTGGGGGGAGCGAAAAACTGTTTTTT	CASSGGSEKLFF
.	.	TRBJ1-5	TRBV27	TGTGCCAGCAGTTTCGAGGGGCGCAATCAGCCCCAGCATTTT	CASSFEGRNQPQHF
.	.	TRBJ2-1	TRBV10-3	TGTGCCATCAGTAAGATCCAGGGCAGCTCCTACAATGAGCAGTTCTTC	CAISKIQGSSYNEQFF
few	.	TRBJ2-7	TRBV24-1	TGTGCCACCAGTGACGGGCGAACAGGGACCTACGAGCAGTACTTC	CATSDGRTGTYEQYF